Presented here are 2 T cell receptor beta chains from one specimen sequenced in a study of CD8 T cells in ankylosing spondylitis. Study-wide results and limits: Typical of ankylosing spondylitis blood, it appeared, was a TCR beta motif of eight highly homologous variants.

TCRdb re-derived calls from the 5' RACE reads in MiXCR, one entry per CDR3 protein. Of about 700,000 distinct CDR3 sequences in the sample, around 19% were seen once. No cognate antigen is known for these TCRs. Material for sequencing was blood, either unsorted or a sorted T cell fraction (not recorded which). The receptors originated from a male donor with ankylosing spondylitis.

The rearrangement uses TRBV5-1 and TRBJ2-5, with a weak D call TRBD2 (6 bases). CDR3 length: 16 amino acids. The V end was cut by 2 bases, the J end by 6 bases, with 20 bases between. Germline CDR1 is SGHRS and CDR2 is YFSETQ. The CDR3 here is CASSFSGTQTWQTQYF. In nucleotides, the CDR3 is TGCGCCAGCAGCTTCTCCGGGACTCAAACTTGGCAGACCCAGTACTTC.

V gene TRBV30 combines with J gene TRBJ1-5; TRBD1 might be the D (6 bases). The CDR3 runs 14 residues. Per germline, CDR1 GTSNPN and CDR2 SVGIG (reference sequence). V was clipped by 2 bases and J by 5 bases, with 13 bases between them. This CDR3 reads CAWSYPGGDQPQHF. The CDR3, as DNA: TGTGCCTGGAGTTATCCCGGGGGCGATCAGCCCCAGCATTTT.